Shown below are 14 T cell receptor beta chains from a single sample sequenced in a study of cytomegalovirus exposure and HLA in healthy donors (dated by TCRdb to 2015 to 2018). Receptor libraries were prepared by the immunoSEQ multiplex PCR assay. The multiplex PCR relied on a mix of 60 forward primers for TCR Vbeta segments and 13 reverse primers for TCR Jbeta segments. The source is immuneACCESS, and TCRdb retained only in-frame sequences with V and J called. Part of the clones is not carried over; for the studies checked, unresolved V genes explain less than half of this, and the remainder is unexplained. Across this sample there are about 160,000 clones, with 60% to 80% seen only once. The ten largest clones capture about 1.5% of the sample. Sequencing was done on a sample of PBMCs. The receptors stem from a male donor in good health and CMV-seronegative.

J is TRBJ2-2 and V is TRBV19; 8 positions match TRBD2. Germline V gene lookup returns CDR1 LNHDA and CDR2 SQIVND (reference sequence). This CDR3 spans 14 amino acids. The V segment lost 5 bases and the J segment 4 bases; nucleotides outside the gene matches: 3. CDR3 sequence reads: CASSPRGGTGELFF. In DNA form, the CDR3 reads TGTGCCAGTAGTCCTCGGGGGGGCACCGGGGAGCTGTTTTTT. The whole variable domain, filled in from reference TRBV19 and TRBJ2-2, reads DGGITQSPKYLFRKEGQNVTLSCEQNLNHDAMYWYRQDPGQGLRLIYYSQIVNDFQKGDIAEGYSVSREKKESFPLTVTSAQKNPTAFYLCASSPRGGTGELFFGEGSRLTVL.

Only a few counts were recorded for this clone. The chain joins TRBV30 to TRBJ2-6; possible D gene TRBD1, 5 bases. The CDR3 loop spans 16 amino acids. V lost 3 bases to trimming and J lost 1 base, with 13 bases between them. Germline CDR1 reads GTSNPN; CDR2 reads SVGIG (reference sequence). The CDR3: CAWSGRAVSGANVLTF. As DNA, the CDR3 is TGTGCCTGGAGCGGCAGGGCAGTGTCTGGGGCCAACGTCCTGACTTTC.

The gene calls are TRBV6-1 and TRBJ1-2, with 7 bases identical to TRBD1. The CDR3 is 13 residues long. CDR1 MNHNS and CDR2 SASEGT come from the germline V gene. V lost 3 bases and J lost 8; bases outside the gene matches: 6. The CDR3: CASSERTTGGYTF. CDR3 in DNA: TGTGCCAGCAGTGAGCGAACGACAGGGGGCTACACCTTC.

The CDR3 protein is CASSLGQGASYEKLFF. The DNA for the CDR3 is TGCGCCAGCAGCTTGGGACAGGGGGCGAGTTATGAAAAACTGTTTTTT. This chain connects TRBV5-1 to TRBJ1-4; 10 positions match TRBD1. Per germline, CDR1 SGHRS and CDR2 YFSETQ. This CDR3 has 16 residues. V lost 0 bases to trimming and J lost 6 bases; unmatched junction nucleotides: 5.

This clone was seen just once. The rearrangement links TRBV2 to TRBJ1-1; 8 bases are a match to TRBD1. This CDR3 has 17 residues. Trimming cost V 7 bases and J 0 bases; bases outside gene matches: 13. Germline CDR1 reads SNHLY; CDR2 reads FYNNEI. The chain's CDR3 is CASKRERTGRLNTEAFF. DNA for the CDR3: TGTGCCAGCAAAAGGGAGCGGACAGGGCGGTTGAACACTGAAGCTTTCTTT.

V usage is TRBV29-1 and J usage is TRBJ2-7; 7 bases map to TRBD1. Losses at the gene ends were 4 bases for V and 1 base for J; bases not matched to a gene: 7. The CDR3 is made up of 14 amino acids. The germline gives CDR1 SQVTM, CDR2 ANQGSEA. CDR3 loop: CSVGPRQGSYEQYF. The CDR3 coding sequence is TGCAGCGTTGGGCCGAGACAGGGTTCCTACGAGCAGTACTTC.

The gene calls are TRBV6-5 and TRBJ2-1, with 11 bases matching TRBD2. The CDR3 is made up of 14 amino acids. The germline gives CDR1 MNHEY, CDR2 SVGAGI. Trimming cost V 6 bases and J 5 bases; bases outside gene matches: 3. CDR3 DNA sequence: TGTGCCAGCAGCGGACTAGCGGGCAACAATGAGCAGTTCTTC. It is translated as CASSGLAGNNEQFF.

In its sample, this clone was seen a few times. The chain employs TRBV7-9 and TRBJ1-4, with TRBD1 matching 12 bases. The CDR3 length is 17 residues. The germline V gene has CDR1 SEHNR and CDR2 FQNEAQ (reference sequence). V was pared by 6 bases and J by 4 bases, with 9 bases of the junction left unmatched. The CDR3 DNA reads as TGTGCCAGCAGGCCGGGACAGGGGGCGCCGGGTAATGAAAAACTGTTTTTT. Amino acids: CASRPGQGAPGNEKLFF. Combining the CDR3 with reference TRBV7-9 and TRBJ1-4 gives the whole variable domain DTGVSQNPRHKITKRGQNVTFRCDPISEHNRLYWYRQTLGQGPEFLTYFQNEAQLEKSRLLSDRFSAERPKGSFSTLEIQRTEQGDSAMYLCASRPGQGAPGNEKLFFGSGTQLSVL.

This sequence joins TRBV7-7 and TRBJ2-5; D call uncertain. The CDR3 is 14 residues long. In germline, CDR1 is SSHAT, CDR2 FNYEAQ (reference sequence). Trimming took off 5 bases at V and 5 bases at J, with 15 bases between the two ends. The CDR3 sequence is CASSPSRISETQYF. The CDR3 DNA reads as TGTGCCAGCAGCCCTTCGCGGATATCGGAGACCCAGTACTTC.

The chain uses TRBV18 and TRBJ2-3; 15 nucleotides line up with TRBD2. This CDR3 has 17 residues. V was pared by 3 bases and J by 5 bases, with 6 bases of the junction left unmatched. From germline, CDR1 is KGHSH and CDR2 LQKENI. In DNA form, the CDR3 reads TGTGCCAGCTCACCTGGACTAGCGGGGGGGCCTGAAGATACGCAGTATTTT. Its protein product is CASSPGLAGGPEDTQYF.

This chain joins TRBV28 and TRBJ1-4; possibly TRBD1 for D (6 bases). The germline V gene has CDR1 MDHEN and CDR2 SYDVKM. The CDR3 consists of 14 residues. V dropped 6 bases and J dropped 10 bases, with 18 bases sitting between them. The CDR3 spells CASRDSQGHGKLFF. CDR3 bases: TGTGCCAGCAGGGACTCACAGGGACATGGAAAACTGTTTTTT. Looking up the rest from reference TRBV28 and TRBJ1-4 gives the full variable domain: DVKVTQSSRYLVKRTGEKVFLECVQDMDHENMFWYRQDPGLGLRLIYFSYDVKMKEKGDIPEGYSVSREKKERFSLILESASTNQTSMYLCASRDSQGHGKLFFGSGTQLSVL.

The V gene is TRBV7-2, the J gene TRBJ2-7, with 11 bases that match TRBD1. The CDR3 is made up of 14 amino acids. V gave up 5 bases and J gave up 3 bases; unmatched junction bases: 3. The germline V gene has CDR1 SGHTA and CDR2 FQGNSA. The CDR3 sequence is CASSTGTGGYEQYF. The CDR3 DNA sequence: TGTGCCAGCAGCACCGGGACAGGGGGCTACGAGCAGTACTTC.

The gene calls are TRBV9 and TRBJ1-1; TRBD1 matches at 10 bases. The CDR3 loop spans 14 amino acids. Trimming removed 3 bases from V and 6 bases from J; junction bases left unmatched: 5. The germline V gene has CDR1 SGDLS and CDR2 YYNGEE. The CDR3 DNA sequence: TGTGCCAGCAGCGGACAGGGGGCGCGATCTGAAGCTTTCTTT. Translated, it gives CASSGQGARSEAFF.

This clone was seen only a few times. V usage is TRBV5-4 and J usage is TRBJ2-1, with D possibly being TRBD1 (5 bases). The germline gives CDR1 SGHNT, CDR2 YYREEE (reference sequence). The ends were cut back, 2 bases at V and 8 bases at J, with 11 bases in the middle. The CDR3 sequence is 13 residues long. CDR3 DNA sequence: TGTGCCAGCAGCTTTGATAGGGGCGATGAGCAGTTCTTC. Its protein is CASSFDRGDEQFF.